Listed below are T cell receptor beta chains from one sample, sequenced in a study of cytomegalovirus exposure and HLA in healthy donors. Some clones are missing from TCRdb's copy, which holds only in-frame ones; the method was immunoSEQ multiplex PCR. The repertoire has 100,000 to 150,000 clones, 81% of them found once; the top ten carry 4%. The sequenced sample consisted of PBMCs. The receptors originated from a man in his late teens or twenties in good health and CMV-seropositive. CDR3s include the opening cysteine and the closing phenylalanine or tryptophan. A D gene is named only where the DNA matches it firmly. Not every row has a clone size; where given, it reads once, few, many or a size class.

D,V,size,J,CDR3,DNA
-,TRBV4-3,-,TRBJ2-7,CASSQDRWTVRLEQYF,TGCGCCAGCAGCCAAGATCGATGGACAGTCCGACTCGAGCAGTACTTC
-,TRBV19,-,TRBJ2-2,CASNYRDTGELFF,TGTGCCAGTAACTACAGGGACACCGGGGAGCTGTTTTTT
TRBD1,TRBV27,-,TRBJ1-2,CASSLTQGVIYGYTF,TGTGCCAGCAGTTTAACGCAGGGGGTTATCTATGGCTACACCTTC
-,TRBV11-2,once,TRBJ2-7,CASSFSGDEQYF,TGTGCCAGCAGCTTTTCAGGGGACGAGCAGTACTTC
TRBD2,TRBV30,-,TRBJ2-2,CAWGRGTLDGELFF,TGTGCCTGGGGGCGGGGGACTTTGGACGGGGAGCTGTTTTTT
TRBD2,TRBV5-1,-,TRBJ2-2,CASSLDGAGGNTGELFF,TGCGCCAGCAGCTTGGATGGAGCGGGGGGGAACACCGGGGAGCTGTTTTTT
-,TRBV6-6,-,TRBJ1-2,CASSQTVGETGAAF,TGTGCCAGCAGCCAGACCGTTGGCGAAACAGGTGCGGCCTTC
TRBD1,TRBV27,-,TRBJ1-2,CASSFRGLEGYTF,TGTGCCAGCAGTTTTAGGGGGCTGGAAGGCTACACCTTC
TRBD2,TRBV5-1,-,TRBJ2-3,CASSLSGSGTDTQYF,TGCGCCAGCAGCTTAAGCGGGAGCGGCACAGATACGCAGTATTTT
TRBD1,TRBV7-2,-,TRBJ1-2,CASSTTTAGGAYGYTF,TGTGCCAGCAGCACTACTACGGCAGGGGGCGCCTATGGCTACACCTTC
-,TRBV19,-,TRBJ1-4,CASSVTNNEKLFF,TGTGCCAGTAGTGTGACAAATAATGAAAAACTGTTTTTT
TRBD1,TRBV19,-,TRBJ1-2,CASSRRDRGDLYGYTF,TGTGCCAGTAGTAGACGGGACAGGGGCGACCTTTATGGCTACACCTTC
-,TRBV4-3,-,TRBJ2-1,CASSQDSTSSYNEQFF,TGCGCCAGCAGCCAAGATTCCACGAGCTCCTACAATGAGCAGTTCTTC
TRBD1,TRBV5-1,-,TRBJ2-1,CASGDRGDNEQFF,TGCGCCAGCGGGGACAGGGGCGACAATGAGCAGTTCTTC
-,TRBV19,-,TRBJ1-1,CASSIRGPSTEAFF,TGTGCCAGTAGTATTCGGGGTCCTAGCACTGAAGCTTTCTTT
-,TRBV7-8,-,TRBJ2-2,CASSLDTGELFF,TGTGCCAGCAGTCTTGACACCGGGGAGCTGTTTTTT
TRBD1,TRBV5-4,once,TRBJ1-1,CASSPGQGTGGTEAFF,TGTGCCAGCAGCCCGGGACAGGGGACGGGTGGCACTGAAGCTTTCTTT
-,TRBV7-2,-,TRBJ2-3,CASSLAAVNTQYF,TGTGCCAGCAGCTTAGCAGCGGTTAATACGCAGTATTTT
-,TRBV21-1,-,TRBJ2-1,CASSSMGPNEQFF,TGTGCCAGCAGCTCAATGGGCCCCAATGAGCAGTTCTTC
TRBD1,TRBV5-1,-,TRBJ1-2,CASSLAYRGPEGYTF,TGCGCCAGCAGCTTGGCCTACAGGGGACCGGAGGGCTACACCTTC
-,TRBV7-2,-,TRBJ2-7,CASSLEAGTTVEQYF,TGTGCCAGCAGCTTAGAGGCCGGGACAACGGTCGAGCAGTACTTC
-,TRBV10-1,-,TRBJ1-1,CASSELPGSSEAFF,TGCGCCAGCAGTGAGCTCCCCGGGAGCTCTGAAGCTTTCTTT
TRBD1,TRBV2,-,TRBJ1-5,CASSTGRQGARWSNQPQHF,TGTGCCAGCAGTACCGGTCGGCAGGGGGCACGGTGGAGCAATCAGCCCCAGCATTTT
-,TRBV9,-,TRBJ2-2,CASSVGGPANTGELFF,TGTGCCAGCAGCGTAGGGGGGCCCGCGAACACCGGGGAGCTGTTTTTT